This T cell receptor (beta chain) was found in a study of T cells in women clearing cervical HPV infection. Study observations and caveats: Cases and controls were distinguished at AUC 0.65 to 0.85 by richness and V genes.

Using immunoSEQ multiplex PCR, the repertoire was profiled, and TCRdb retains in-frame clones only, with some absent. The table lists under 40,000 clones. Turning to this clone: No antigen is known for it. Read sequence stops 3 residues before the CDR3 end, and the germline J gene provides the missing end.

Each participant carried one incident cervical HPV16 infection only. This CDR3 region has 16 residues. Germline assignment: CDR1 SGHRS and CDR2 YFSETQ. The rearrangement joins TRBV5-1 to TRBJ1-2, with TRBD1 matching over 7 bases. The sample was blood buffy coat. The TCR sequence derives from a woman between 18 and 70 years old with a cervical HPV16 infection that either progressed to CIN3+ or cleared (not recorded which). The covered CDR3 bases are TGCGCCAGCCGGTTGGGTTTAGGGGGCCCACAGAAGGGC. Its protein is CASRLGLGGPQKG. The entire CDR3 reads CASRLGLGGPQKGYTF.